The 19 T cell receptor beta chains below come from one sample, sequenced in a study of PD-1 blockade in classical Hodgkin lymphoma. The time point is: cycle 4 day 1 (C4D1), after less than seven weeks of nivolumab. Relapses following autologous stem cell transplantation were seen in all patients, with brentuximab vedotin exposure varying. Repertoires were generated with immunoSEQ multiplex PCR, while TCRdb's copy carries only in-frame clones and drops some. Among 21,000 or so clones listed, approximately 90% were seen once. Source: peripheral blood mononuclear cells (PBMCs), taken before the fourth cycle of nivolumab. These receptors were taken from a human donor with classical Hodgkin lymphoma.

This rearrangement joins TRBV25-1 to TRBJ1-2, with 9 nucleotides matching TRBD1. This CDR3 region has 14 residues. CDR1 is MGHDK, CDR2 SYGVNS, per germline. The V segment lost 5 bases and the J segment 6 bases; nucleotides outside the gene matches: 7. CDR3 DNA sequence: TGTGCCAGCAGTCGATTGGGACAGGGCCATGGCTACACCTTC. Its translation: CASSRLGQGHGYTF.

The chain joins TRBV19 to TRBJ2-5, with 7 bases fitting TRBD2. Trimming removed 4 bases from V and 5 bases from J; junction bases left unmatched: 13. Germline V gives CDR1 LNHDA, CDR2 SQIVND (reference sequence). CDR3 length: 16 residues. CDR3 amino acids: CASSKGSGNGRETQYF. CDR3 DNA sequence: TGTGCCAGTAGTAAGGGGAGCGGGAATGGAAGGGAGACCCAGTACTTC. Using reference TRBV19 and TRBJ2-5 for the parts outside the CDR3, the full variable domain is DGGITQSPKYLFRKEGQNVTLSCEQNLNHDAMYWYRQDPGQGLRLIYYSQIVNDFQKGDIAEGYSVSREKKESFPLTVTSAQKNPTAFYLCASSKGSGNGRETQYFGPGTRLLVL.

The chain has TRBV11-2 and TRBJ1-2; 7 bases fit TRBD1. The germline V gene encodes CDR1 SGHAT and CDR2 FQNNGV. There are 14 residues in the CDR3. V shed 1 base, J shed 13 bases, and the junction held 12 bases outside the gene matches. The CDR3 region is CASSLAFRTGGGTF. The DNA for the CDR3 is TGTGCCAGCAGCTTAGCCTTCCGGACAGGTGGGGGCACCTTC.

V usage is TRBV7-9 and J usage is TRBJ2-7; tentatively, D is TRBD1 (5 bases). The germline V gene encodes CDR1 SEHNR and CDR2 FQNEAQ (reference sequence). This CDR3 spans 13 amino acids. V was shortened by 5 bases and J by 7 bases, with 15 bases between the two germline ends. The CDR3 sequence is CASSLDGAGEQYF. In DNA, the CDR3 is TGTGCCAGCAGCCTGGACGGTGCAGGGGAGCAGTACTTC.

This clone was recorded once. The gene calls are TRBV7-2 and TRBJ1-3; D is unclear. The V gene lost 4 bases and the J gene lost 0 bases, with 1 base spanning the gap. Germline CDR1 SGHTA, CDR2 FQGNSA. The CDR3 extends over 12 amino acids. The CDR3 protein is CASSYSGNTIYF. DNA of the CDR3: TGTGCCAGCAGCTACTCTGGAAACACCATATATTTT.

The CDR3 DNA reads TGTGCCAGCAGCTTCGGAGCCGGGGATACGCAGTATTTT. This translates into CASSFGAGDTQYF. This chain uses TRBV7-9 with TRBJ2-3; D remains ambiguous. The CDR3 totals 13 residues. Germline loops: CDR1 SEHNR, CDR2 FQNEAQ (reference sequence). V lost 3 bases and J 6 bases, leaving 10 bases between the germline ends.

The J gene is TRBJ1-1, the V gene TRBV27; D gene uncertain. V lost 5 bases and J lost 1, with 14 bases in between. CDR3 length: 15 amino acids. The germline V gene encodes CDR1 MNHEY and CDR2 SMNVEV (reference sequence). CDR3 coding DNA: TGTGCCAGCAGTCTCGGGGTGAGTTGGAACACTGAAGCTTTCTTT. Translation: CASSLGVSWNTEAFF.

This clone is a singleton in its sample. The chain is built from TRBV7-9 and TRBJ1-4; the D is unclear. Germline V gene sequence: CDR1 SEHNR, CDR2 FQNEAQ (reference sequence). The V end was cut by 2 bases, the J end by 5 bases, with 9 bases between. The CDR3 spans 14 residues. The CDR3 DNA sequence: TGTGCCAGCAGCTTATCTACGGGGAATGAAAAACTGTTTTTT. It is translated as CASSLSTGNEKLFF. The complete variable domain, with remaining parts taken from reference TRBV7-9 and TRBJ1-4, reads DTGVSQNPRHKITKRGQNVTFRCDPISEHNRLYWYRQTLGQGPEFLTYFQNEAQLEKSRLLSDRFSAERPKGSFSTLEIQRTEQGDSAMYLCASSLSTGNEKLFFGSGTQLSVL.

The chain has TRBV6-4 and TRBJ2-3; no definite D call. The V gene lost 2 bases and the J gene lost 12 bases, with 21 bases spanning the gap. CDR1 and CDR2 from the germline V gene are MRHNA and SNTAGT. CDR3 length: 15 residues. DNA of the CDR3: TGTGCCAGCAGTGACGGGCGACACTCGGAGCATCATCAGTATTTT. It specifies CASSDGRHSEHHQYF.

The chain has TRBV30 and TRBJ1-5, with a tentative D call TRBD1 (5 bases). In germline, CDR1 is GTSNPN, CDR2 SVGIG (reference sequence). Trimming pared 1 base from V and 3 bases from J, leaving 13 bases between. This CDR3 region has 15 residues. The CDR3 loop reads CAWSGGRLPNQPQHF. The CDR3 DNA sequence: TGTGCCTGGAGTGGGGGACGGCTCCCCAATCAGCCCCAGCATTTT.

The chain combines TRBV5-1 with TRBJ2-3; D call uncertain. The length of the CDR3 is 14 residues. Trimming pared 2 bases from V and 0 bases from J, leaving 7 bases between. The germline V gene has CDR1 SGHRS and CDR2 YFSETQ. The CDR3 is CASSFDGSTDTQYF. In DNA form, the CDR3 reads TGCGCCAGCAGCTTCGACGGGAGCACAGATACGCAGTATTTT.

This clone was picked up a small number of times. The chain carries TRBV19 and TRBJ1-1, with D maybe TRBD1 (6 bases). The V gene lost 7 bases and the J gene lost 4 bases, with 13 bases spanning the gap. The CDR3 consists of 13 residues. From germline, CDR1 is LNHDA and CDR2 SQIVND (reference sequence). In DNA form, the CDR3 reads TGTGCCAGTAATTGGGGCAGGGGCACTGAAGCTTTCTTT. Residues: CASNWGRGTEAFF.

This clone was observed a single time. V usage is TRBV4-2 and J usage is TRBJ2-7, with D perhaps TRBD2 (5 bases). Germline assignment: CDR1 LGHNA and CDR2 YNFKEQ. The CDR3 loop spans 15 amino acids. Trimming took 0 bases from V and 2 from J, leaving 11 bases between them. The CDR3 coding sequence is TGTGCCAGCAGCCAAGACTTGAGGGCAACCTACGAGCAGTACTTC. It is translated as CASSQDLRATYEQYF.

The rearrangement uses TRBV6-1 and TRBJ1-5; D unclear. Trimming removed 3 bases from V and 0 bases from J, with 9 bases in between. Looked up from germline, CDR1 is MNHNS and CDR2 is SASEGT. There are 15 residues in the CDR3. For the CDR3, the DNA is TGTGCCAGCAGTGACTACCGCCATAGCAATCAGCCCCAGCATTTT. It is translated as CASSDYRHSNQPQHF.

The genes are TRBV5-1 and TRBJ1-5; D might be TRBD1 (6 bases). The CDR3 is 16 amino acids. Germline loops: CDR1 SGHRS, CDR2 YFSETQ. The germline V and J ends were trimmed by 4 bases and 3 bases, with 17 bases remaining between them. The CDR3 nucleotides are TGCGCCAGCAGCCCGGAGGCGACAGGTAACAATCAGCCCCAGCATTTT. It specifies CASSPEATGNNQPQHF. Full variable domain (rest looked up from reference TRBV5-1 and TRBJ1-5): KAGVTQTPRYLIKTRGQQVTLSCSPISGHRSVSWYQQTPGQGLQFLFEYFSETQRNKGNFPGRFSGRQFSNSRSEMNVSTLELGDSALYLCASSPEATGNNQPQHFGDGTRLSIL.

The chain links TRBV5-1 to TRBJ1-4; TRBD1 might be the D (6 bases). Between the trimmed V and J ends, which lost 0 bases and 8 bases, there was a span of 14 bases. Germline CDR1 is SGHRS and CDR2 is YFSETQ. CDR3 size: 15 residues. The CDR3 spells CASSLGGGRDEKLFF. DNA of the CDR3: TGCGCCAGCAGCTTGGGAGGGGGGCGAGACGAAAAACTGTTTTTT.

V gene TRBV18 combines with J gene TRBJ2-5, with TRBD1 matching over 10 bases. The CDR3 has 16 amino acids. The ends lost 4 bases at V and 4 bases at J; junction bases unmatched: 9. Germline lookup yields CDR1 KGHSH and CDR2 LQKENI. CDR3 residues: CASSQQLTGGIETQYF. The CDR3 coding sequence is TGTGCCAGCTCACAACAATTGACAGGGGGCATAGAGACCCAGTACTTC.

The DNA for the CDR3 is TGTGCCAGCAGCCTGGAGTCGGCAGCACACGGTGGGAACCAGTACTTC. It specifies CASSLESAAHGGNQYF. The chain joins TRBV9 to TRBJ2-4; unclear D gene. The V end was cut by 4 bases, the J end by 13 bases, with 27 bases between. The CDR3 totals 16 residues. The germline CDR1 and CDR2 sequences are SGDLS and YYNGEE.

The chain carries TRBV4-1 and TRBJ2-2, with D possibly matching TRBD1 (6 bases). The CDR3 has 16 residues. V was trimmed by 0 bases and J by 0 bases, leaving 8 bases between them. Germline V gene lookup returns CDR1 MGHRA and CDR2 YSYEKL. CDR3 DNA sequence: TGCGCCAGCAGCCAAGAGGGACAACCGAACACCGGGGAGCTGTTTTTT. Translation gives CASSQEGQPNTGELFF.